This TCR beta chain was sequenced for a study of vaccination effects on CD4 cells after COVID-19. Overall study: Antigen-specific CD4+ T cells expanded by the ViraFEST assay with viral peptide pools were then sequenced. Overall study findings and caveats: Infection-derived and vaccine-derived clones contracted markedly late after vaccination.

Subsequent to a culture period of roughly 11 days, CD4+ T cells were isolated. This person caught SARS-CoV-2 sometime from March to December 2020, and PCR testing confirmed the infection. Vaccination of participants consisted of two doses of either the BNT162b2 or mRNA-1273 vaccine. This clone showed up just once. The target antigen is unknown. Profiled with immunoSEQ multiplex PCR; TCRdb holds only in-frame clones, not every one. The table lists 40,000 to 55,000 clones, about 80% of them singletons. The clonotype comes from a human donor who had a prior SARS-CoV-2 infection. The specimen comprised CD4+ T cells from PBMCs cultured without peptide, sampled after COVID-19 vaccination.

CDR3 in amino acids: CASSIWTSGFGEQFF. The CDR3 DNA sequence: TGTGCCAGTAGTATATGGACTAGCGGGTTCGGTGAGCAGTTCTTC. This sequence joins TRBV19 and TRBJ2-1, with 11 bases lining up with TRBD2. Germline V gene lookup returns CDR1 LNHDA and CDR2 SQIVND (reference sequence). The CDR3 is made up of 15 amino acids. V shed 2 bases and J 9 bases; nucleotides not matched to a gene: 6.